What follows describes a single TCR beta chain. The data were taken from a study of T-cell memory formation after mild COVID-19. The CDR3 loop spans 15 amino acids. Germline V gene lookup returns CDR1 PRHDT and CDR2 FYEKMQ (reference sequence). Trimming stripped 5 bases from V and 1 base from J, with 13 bases between. TCRdb itself ran the 5' RACE reads through MiXCR, one entry per CDR3 protein. In the table there are fewer than 550,000 distinct CDR3 sequences, 20% of which are singletons. The chain recombines TRBV13 with TRBJ2-3; no definite D call. This clonotype was obtained from an adult woman who had mild COVID-19 (a few samples of this study predate the infection). Cell type and time point are not known. Sequencing input: PBMCs or a T cell subset sorted from them (not recorded which). The DNA of the CDR3 is TGTGCCAGCAGCCCCTCCCCCCGGGGCACAGATACGCAGTATTTT. Translation gives CASSPSPRGTDTQYF.